The TCR beta chain under discussion was sequenced for a study of early T cells in non-severe SARS-CoV-2 infection (TCRdb year 2021). About the investigation overall: TCR sequencing used bulk RNA from unsorted whole blood, so alpha and beta chains could not be paired. Results the study describes overall, beyond this receptor: VDJdb matching was skewed toward anti-spike CD8 responses, so virus-specific expansions were likely underestimated and private and CD4 specificities were missed.

The library was obtained by 5' RACE. Instrument on record: NextSeq 500. Unique molecular identifiers were attached to individual cDNA molecules in the TCR library protocol so that sequencing error and PCR bias could be corrected. Both TCR alpha and beta chains were sequenced, and tight co-correlation was observed between alpha and beta sequence abundances in each sample. The original pipeline was this. Decombinator V4 was used to annotate TCR sequences for V gene, J gene and CDR3. TCRs were defined as expanded if a significant change between any two time points was detected under a Poisson model with p below 0.0001. Abundances of TCRs were expressed as counts per million after normalisation to the total number of TCRs sequenced in each sample. TRAV1-2 paired with TRAJ12, TRAJ20 or TRAJ33 defined MAIT TCRs, while TRAV10 paired with TRAJ18 defined iNKT TCRs. A search of VDJdb, accessed on 1 November 2021, was run for TCRs annotated to CMV, EBV and SARS-CoV-2, with TCRs annotated for multiple antigens excluded. Through fastp at Q25 and MiXCR, TCRdb rebuilt clones from the public reads, retaining in-frame beta chains. Identical CDR3 proteins give one entry, which carries the most common genes and DNA. In this record, the V and J calls reflect TCRdb's handling and not the investigators' own analysis. For this sample there are under 75,000 distinct CDR3 sequences; roughly 13% appear just once. The ten largest account for approximately 9.8% of the sample.

This was a case-control study nested in a cohort of healthcare workers in London, UK, who had nasopharyngeal swab PCR tests and blood samples taken every week. Healthcare workers were enrolled in the week of the UK lockdown, from 23 to 31 March 2020, and were followed every week for up to roughly 16 weeks. This clonotype has a count of ten or more. Its antigen remains unidentified. One base away there is no much larger clone; base qualities are not given. At the junction V is shortened by 3 bases and J by 0 bases, with 11 bases in between. CDR1 and CDR2 are drawn from the germline V gene: SGDLS, YYNGEE. The CDR3 spans 15 residues, from the cysteine through the phenylalanine. CDR3 DNA is the only sequence kept; it has 45 bases, read in frame from the first base.

Sequences were obtained from whole blood. This clonotype was sampled from an adult who was a healthcare worker with PCR-confirmed SARS-CoV-2 infection or an uninfected control (not recorded which). This chain joins TRBV9 to TRBJ2-3; the D gene is perhaps TRBD1, from 6 matching bases. The nucleotides read TGTGCCAGCAGCGGTGGACAGCCTAGCACAGATACGCAGTATTTT. Its translation is CASSGGQPSTDTQYF. The full variable domain, with segments outside the CDR3 supplied by the reference TRBV9 and TRBJ2-3 proteins, appears as DSGVTQTPKHLITATGQRVTLRCSPRSGDLSVYWYQQSLDQGLQFLIQYYNGEERAKGNILERFSAQQFPDLHSELNLSSLELGDSALYFCASSGGQPSTDTQYFGPGTRLTVL.